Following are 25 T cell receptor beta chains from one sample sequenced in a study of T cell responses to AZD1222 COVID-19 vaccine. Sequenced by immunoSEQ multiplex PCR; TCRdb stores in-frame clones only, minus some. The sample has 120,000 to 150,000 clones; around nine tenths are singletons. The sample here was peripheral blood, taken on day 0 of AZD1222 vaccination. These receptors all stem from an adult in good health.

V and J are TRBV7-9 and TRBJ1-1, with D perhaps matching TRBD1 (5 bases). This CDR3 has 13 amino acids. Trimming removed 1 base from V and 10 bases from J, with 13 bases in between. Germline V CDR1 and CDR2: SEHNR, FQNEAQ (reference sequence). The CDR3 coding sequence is TGTGCCAGCAGCTTAGTCGCAGGGCAGGTAGCTTTCTTT. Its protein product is CASSLVAGQVAFF. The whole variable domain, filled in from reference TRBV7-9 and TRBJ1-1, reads DTGVSQNPRHKITKRGQNVTFRCDPISEHNRLYWYRQTLGQGPEFLTYFQNEAQLEKSRLLSDRFSAERPKGSFSTLEIQRTEQGDSAMYLCASSLVAGQVAFFGQGTRLTVV.

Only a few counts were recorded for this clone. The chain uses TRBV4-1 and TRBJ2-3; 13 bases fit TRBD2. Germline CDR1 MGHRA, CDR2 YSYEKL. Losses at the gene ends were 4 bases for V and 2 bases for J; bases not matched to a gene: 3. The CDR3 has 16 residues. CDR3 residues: CASSPGLAGYTDTQYF. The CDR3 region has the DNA TGCGCCAGCAGCCCGGGACTAGCGGGATACACAGATACGCAGTATTTT.

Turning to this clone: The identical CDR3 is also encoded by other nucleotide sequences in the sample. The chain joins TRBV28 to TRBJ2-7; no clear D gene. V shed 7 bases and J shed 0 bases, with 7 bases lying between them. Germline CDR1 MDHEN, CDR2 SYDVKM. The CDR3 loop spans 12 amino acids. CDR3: CASTRSSYEQYF. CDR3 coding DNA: TGTGCCAGCACCCGTAGCTCCTACGAGCAGTACTTC. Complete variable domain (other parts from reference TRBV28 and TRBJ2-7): DVKVTQSSRYLVKRTGEKVFLECVQDMDHENMFWYRQDPGLGLRLIYFSYDVKMKEKGDIPEGYSVSREKKERFSLILESASTNQTSMYLCASTRSSYEQYFGPGTRLTVT.

The CDR3 loop is CASSPLVIGGDGYGYTF. CDR3 DNA: TGTGCCAGCAGTCCCCTCGTGATAGGGGGCGATGGCTATGGCTACACCTTC. The V call is TRBV28, the J call TRBJ1-2; TRBD1 aligns across 7 bases. Germline V gene lookup returns CDR1 MDHEN and CDR2 SYDVKM. J gave up 4 bases and V 5 bases, and 16 bases lay outside the gene matches. The CDR3 spans 17 residues.

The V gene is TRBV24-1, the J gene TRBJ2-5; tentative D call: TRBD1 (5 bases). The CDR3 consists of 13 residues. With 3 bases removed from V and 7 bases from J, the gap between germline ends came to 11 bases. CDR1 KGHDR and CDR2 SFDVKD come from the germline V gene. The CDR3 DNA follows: TGTGCCACCAGTGATGGGGCAGCAAGGACCCAGTACTTC. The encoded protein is CATSDGAARTQYF.

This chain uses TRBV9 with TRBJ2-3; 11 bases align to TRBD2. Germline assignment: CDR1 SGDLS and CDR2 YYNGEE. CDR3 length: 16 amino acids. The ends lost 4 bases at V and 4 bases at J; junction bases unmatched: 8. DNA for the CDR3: TGTGCCAGCAGCATTACTCTAGCGGGAGGAGCAGATACGCAGTATTTT. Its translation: CASSITLAGGADTQYF.

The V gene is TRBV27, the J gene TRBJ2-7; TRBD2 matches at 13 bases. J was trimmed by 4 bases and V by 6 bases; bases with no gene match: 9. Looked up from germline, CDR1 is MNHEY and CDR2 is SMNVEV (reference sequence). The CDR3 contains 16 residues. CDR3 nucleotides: TGTGCCAGCAGCCTTACAGGACTAGCGGGAGAGTACGAGCAGTACTTC. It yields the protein CASSLTGLAGEYEQYF.

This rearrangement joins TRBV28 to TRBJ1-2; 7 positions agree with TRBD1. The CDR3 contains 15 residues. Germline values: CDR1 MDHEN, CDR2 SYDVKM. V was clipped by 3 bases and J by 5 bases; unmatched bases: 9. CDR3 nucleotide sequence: TGTGCCAGCAGTTTCTACCGGGACAGTTTGTATGGCTACACCTTC. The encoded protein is CASSFYRDSLYGYTF.

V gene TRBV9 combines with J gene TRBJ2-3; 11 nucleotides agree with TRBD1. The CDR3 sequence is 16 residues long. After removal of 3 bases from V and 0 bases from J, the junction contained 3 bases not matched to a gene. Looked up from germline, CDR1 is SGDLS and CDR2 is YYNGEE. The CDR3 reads CASSGGQGGSTDTQYF. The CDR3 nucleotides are TGTGCCAGCAGCGGGGGACAGGGGGGAAGCACAGATACGCAGTATTTT.

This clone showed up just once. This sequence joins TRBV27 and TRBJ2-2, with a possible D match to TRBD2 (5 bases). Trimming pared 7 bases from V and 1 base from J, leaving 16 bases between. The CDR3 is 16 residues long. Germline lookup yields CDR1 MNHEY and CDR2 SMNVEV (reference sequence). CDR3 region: CASNTLEALNTGELFF. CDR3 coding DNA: TGTGCCAGCAACACACTAGAGGCCTTGAACACCGGGGAGCTGTTTTTT.

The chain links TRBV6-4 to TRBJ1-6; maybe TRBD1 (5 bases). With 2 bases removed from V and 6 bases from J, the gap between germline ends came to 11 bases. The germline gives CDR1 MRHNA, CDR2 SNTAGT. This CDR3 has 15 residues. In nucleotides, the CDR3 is TGTGCCAGCAGTGACACCGACAGTTTTAATTCACCCCTCCACTTT. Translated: CASSDTDSFNSPLHF.

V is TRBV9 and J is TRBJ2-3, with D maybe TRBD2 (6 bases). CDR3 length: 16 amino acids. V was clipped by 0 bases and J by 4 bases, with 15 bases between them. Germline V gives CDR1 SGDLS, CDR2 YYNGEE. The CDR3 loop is CASSVEGGEVADTQYF. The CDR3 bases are TGTGCCAGCAGCGTAGAAGGAGGGGAGGTCGCAGATACGCAGTATTTT.

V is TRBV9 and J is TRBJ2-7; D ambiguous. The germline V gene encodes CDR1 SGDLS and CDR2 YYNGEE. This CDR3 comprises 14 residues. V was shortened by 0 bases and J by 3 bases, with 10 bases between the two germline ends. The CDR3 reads CASSVGQESYEQYF. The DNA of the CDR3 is TGTGCCAGCAGCGTAGGCCAGGAAAGCTACGAGCAGTACTTC.

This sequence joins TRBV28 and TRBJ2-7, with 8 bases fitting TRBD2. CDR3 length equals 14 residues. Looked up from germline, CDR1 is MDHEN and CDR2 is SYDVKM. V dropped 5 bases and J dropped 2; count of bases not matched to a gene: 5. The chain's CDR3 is CASSTGTRPYEQYF. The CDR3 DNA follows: TGTGCCAGCAGTACCGGGACTAGACCCTACGAGCAGTACTTC.

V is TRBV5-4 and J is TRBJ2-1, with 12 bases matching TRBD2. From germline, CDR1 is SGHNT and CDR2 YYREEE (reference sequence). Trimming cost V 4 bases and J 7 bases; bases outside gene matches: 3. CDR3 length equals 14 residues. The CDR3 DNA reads TGTGCCAGCAGCCCACTAGCGGGAGGTAATGAGCAGTTCTTC. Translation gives CASSPLAGGNEQFF.

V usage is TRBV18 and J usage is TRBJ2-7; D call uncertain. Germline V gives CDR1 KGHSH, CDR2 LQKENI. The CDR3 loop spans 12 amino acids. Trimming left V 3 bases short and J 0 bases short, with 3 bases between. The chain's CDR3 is CASSPYSYEQYF. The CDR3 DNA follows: TGTGCCAGCTCACCCTACTCCTACGAGCAGTACTTC.

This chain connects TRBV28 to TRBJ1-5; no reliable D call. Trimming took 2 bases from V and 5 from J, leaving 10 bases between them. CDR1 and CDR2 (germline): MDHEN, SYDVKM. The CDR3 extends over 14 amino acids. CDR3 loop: CASSLAAGYQPQHF. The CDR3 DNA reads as TGTGCCAGCAGTTTAGCGGCAGGATATCAGCCCCAGCATTTT.

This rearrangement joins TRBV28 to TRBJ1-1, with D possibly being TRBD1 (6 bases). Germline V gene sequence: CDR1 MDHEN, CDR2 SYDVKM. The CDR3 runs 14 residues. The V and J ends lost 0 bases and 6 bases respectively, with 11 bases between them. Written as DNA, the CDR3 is TGTGCCAGCAGTTTATGGGGGGCAGACGCTGAAGCTTTCTTT. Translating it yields CASSLWGADAEAFF.

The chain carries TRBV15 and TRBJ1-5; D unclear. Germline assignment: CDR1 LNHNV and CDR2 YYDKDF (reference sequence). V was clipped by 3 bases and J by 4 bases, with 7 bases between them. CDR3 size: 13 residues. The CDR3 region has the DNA TGTGCCACCAGCAGTTTGGGAAATCAGCCCCAGCATTTT. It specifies CATSSLGNQPQHF.

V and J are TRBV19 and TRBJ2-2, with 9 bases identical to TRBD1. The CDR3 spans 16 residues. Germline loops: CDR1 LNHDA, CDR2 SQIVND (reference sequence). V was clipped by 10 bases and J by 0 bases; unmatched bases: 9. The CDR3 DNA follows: TGTGCCACTGAAGACAGGGGGGAATCGAACACCGGGGAGCTGTTTTTT. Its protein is CATEDRGESNTGELFF.

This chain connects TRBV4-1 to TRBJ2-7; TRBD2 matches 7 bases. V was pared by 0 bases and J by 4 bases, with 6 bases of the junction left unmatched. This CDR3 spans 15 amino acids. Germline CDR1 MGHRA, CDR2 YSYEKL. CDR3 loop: CASSQDGREWYEQYF. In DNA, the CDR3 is TGCGCCAGCAGCCAAGATGGGCGGGAGTGGTACGAGCAGTACTTC.

CDR3: CASSPGAGTGSEAFF. DNA of the CDR3: TGCGCCAGCAGCCCGGGGGCCGGGACAGGGTCTGAAGCTTTCTTT. The V and J genes are TRBV5-1 and TRBJ1-1; the match to TRBD1 covers 9 bases. From germline, CDR1 is SGHRS and CDR2 YFSETQ. The J segment lost 6 bases and the V segment lost 4 bases, leaving 10 bases of the junction unmatched. The CDR3 loop spans 15 amino acids.

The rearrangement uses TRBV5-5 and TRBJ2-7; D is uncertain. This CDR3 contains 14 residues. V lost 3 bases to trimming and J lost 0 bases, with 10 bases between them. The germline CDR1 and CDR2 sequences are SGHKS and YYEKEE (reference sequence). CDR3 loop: CASSSLAGSYEQYF. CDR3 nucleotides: TGTGCCAGCAGCTCCTTGGCAGGCTCCTACGAGCAGTACTTC.

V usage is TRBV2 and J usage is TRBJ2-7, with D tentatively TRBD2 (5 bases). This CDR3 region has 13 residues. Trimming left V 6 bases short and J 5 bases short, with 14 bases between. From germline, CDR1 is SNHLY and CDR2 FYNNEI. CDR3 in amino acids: CASRPSSVHEQYF. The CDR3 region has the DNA TGTGCCAGCAGGCCGAGTAGCGTGCACGAGCAGTACTTC.

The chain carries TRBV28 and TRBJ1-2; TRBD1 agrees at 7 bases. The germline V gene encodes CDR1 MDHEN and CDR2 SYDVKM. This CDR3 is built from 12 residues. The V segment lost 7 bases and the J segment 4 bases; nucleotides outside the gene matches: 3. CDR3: CASTQGLYGYTF. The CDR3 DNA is TGTGCCAGCACACAGGGGCTCTATGGCTACACCTTC.